This T cell receptor (beta chain) derives from a study of cytomegalovirus exposure and HLA in healthy donors. Study findings and constraints: Association with HLA alleles at 0.05 false discovery rate was found for 16,951 TCR beta sequences in a later analysis. TCR beta chain V- and J-gene trimming was linked, in a later analysis, to a missense variant in DCLRE1C.

Unrecorded immune exposures were likely, despite nominal health at sampling. Germline V gene lookup returns CDR1 LNHDA and CDR2 SQIVND (reference sequence). The CDR3 is made up of 15 amino acids. The V gene lost 3 bases and the J gene lost 2 bases, with 11 bases spanning the gap. Amplification used 60 Vbeta primers and 13 Jbeta primers. Libraries were prepared by immunoSEQ multiplex PCR; TCRdb keeps only in-frame clonotypes and omits some of them. This table holds some 120,000 clones, over 60% found once. Comments on this clone: Antigen unknown.

The rearrangement links TRBV19 to TRBJ1-5, with a possible D match to TRBD1 (6 bases). Sequencing input: PBMCs. The TCR sequence derives from a young man in good health and CMV-seropositive. In nucleotides, the CDR3 is TGTGCCAGTAGTATCGGGGGGCAGGGCAATCAGCCCCAGCATTTT. It yields the protein CASSIGGQGNQPQHF.